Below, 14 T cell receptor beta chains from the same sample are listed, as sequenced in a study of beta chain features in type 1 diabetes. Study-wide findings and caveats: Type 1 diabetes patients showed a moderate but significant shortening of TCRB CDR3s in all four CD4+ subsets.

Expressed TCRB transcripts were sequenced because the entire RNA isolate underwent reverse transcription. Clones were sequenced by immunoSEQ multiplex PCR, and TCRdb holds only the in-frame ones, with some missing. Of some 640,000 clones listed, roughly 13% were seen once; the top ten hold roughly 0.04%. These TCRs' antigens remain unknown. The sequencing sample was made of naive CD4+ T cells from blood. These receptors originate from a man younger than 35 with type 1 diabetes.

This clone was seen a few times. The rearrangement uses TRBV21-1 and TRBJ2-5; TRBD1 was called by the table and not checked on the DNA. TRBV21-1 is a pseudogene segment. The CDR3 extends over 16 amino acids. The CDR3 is CASSKALSKGAETQYF. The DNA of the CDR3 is TGTGCCAGCAGCAAAGCGCTGAGTAAGGGGGCTGAGACCCAGTACTTC.

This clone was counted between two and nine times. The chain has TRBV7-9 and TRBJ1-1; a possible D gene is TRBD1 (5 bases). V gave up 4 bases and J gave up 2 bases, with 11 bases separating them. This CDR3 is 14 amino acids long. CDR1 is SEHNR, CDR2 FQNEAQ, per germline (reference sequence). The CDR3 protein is CASSSPTDNTEAFF. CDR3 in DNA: TGTGCCAGCAGCTCACCGACAGATAACACTGAAGCTTTCTTT.

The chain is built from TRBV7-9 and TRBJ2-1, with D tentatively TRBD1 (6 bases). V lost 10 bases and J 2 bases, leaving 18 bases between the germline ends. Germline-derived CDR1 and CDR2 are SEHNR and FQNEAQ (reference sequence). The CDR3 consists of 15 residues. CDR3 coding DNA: TGTGCCACCGATCTCGGGGACAACCCCTACAATGAGCAGTTCTTC. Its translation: CATDLGDNPYNEQFF.

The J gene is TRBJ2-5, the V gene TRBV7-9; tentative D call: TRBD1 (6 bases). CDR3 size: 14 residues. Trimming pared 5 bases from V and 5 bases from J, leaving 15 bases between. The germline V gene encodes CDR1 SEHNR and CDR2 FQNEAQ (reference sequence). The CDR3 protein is CASSLGQSPETQYF. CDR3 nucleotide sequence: TGTGCCAGCAGCCTAGGACAGAGCCCCGAGACCCAGTACTTC.

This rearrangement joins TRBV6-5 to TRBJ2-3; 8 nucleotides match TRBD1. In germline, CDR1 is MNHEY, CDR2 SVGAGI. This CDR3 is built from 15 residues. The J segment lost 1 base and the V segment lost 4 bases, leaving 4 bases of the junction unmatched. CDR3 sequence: CASSFVGQGTDTQYF. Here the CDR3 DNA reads TGTGCCAGCAGTTTTGTGGGACAGGGCACAGATACGCAGTATTTT.

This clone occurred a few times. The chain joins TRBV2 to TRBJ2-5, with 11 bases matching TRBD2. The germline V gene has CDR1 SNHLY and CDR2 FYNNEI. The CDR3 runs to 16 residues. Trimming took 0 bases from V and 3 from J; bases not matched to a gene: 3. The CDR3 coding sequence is TGTGCCAGCAGTGAAGCGCTACTAGCGGGGGAAGAGACCCAGTACTTC. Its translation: CASSEALLAGEETQYF.

CDR3 region: CASSLALNQPQHF. Written as DNA, the CDR3 is TGTGCCAGCAGCTTAGCCCTTAATCAGCCCCAGCATTTT. The genes are TRBV7-2 and TRBJ1-5, with D hard to call. Between the trimmed V and J ends, which lost 0 bases and 4 bases, there was a span of 4 bases. The CDR3 is 13 amino acids. The germline V gene has CDR1 SGHTA and CDR2 FQGNSA.

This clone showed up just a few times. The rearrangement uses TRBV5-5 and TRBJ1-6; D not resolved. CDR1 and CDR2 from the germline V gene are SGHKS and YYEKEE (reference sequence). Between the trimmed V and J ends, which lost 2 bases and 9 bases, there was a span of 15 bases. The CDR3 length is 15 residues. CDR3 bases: TGTGCCAGCAGCTTAACAGAGCCTTTAGCTTCACCCCTCCACTTT. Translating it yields CASSLTEPLASPLHF.

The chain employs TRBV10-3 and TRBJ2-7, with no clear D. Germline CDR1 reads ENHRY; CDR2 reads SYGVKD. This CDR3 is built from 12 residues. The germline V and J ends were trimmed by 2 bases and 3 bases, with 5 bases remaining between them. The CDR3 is CAISEGNYEQYF. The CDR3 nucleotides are TGTGCCATCAGTGAGGGAAACTACGAGCAGTACTTC.

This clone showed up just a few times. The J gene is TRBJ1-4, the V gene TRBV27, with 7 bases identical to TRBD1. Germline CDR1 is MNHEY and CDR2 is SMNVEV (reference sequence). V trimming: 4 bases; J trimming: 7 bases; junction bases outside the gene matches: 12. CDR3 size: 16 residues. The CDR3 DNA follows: TGTGCCAGCAGTTCGGCCGACGCAGGGGGACGTGAAAAACTGTTTTTT. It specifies CASSSADAGGREKLFF. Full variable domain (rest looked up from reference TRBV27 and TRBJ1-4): EAQVTQNPRYLITVTGKKLTVTCSQNMNHEYMSWYRQDPGLGLRQIYYSMNVEVTDKGDVPEGYKVSRKEKRNFPLILESPSPNQTSLYFCASSSADAGGREKLFFGSGTQLSVL.

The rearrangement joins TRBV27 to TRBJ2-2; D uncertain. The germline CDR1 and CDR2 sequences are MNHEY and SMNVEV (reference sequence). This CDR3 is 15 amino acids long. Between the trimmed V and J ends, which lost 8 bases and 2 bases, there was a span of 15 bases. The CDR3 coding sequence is TGTGCCAGCTCATCGGCCCCCCTCAACACCGGGGAGCTGTTTTTT. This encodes CASSSAPLNTGELFF.

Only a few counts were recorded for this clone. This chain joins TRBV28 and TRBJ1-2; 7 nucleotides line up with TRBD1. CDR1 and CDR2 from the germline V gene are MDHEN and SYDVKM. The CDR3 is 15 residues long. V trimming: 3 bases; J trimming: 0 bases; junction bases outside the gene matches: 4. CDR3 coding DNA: TGTGCCAGCAGTTTTAGGGACAGACCTAACTATGGCTACACCTTC. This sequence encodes CASSFRDRPNYGYTF.

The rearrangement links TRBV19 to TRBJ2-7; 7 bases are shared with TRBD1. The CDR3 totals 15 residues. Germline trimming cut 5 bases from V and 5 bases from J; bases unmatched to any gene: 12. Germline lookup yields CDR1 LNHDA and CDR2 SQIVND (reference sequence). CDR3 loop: CASSPRTGIADEQYF. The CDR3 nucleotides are TGTGCCAGTAGTCCCCGGACAGGAATAGCTGACGAGCAGTACTTC.

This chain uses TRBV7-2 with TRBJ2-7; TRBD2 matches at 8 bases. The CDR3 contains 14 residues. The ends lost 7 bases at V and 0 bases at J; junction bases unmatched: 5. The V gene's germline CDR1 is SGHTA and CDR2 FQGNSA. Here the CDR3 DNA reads TGTGCCAGCAAGCCGGCGGGGGGCTCCTACGAGCAGTACTTC. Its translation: CASKPAGGSYEQYF.